A single sample is the source of the 10 T cell receptor beta chains below, sequenced in a study of blood T cell repertoires in COVID-19. Clones were read by immunoSEQ multiplex PCR, and TCRdb kept only the in-frame ones, dropping some. The sample gives 350,000 to 550,000 clones, approximately 90% of which show up once; 4% to 5.5% is in the top ten. The specimen was peripheral blood. The receptor set was obtained from a woman in her twenties or thirties with acute or convalescent COVID-19.

This chain connects TRBV7-6 to TRBJ2-3, with TRBD2 matching 13 bases. With 5 bases clipped from V and 7 bases from J, the junction kept 6 bases outside the gene matches. This CDR3 spans 15 amino acids. Germline V gene data show CDR1 as SGHVS and CDR2 as FNYEAQ. The CDR3 sequence: CASSQLAGGANTQYF. The CDR3 DNA follows: TGTGCCAGCAGCCAACTAGCGGGGGGGGCGAATACGCAGTATTTT.

The chain has TRBV4-1 and TRBJ2-5; TRBD2 agrees at 7 bases. In germline, CDR1 is MGHRA, CDR2 YSYEKL. V lost 0 bases, J lost 2 bases, and 6 bases stayed unmatched. The CDR3 loop spans 16 amino acids. This chain's CDR3 is CASSQERGVQQETQYF. Written as DNA, the CDR3 is TGCGCCAGCAGCCAAGAACGGGGGGTTCAACAAGAGACCCAGTACTTC.

The chain has TRBV27 and TRBJ2-6; a weak D match, TRBD1 (5 bases). Germline CDR1 is MNHEY and CDR2 is SMNVEV (reference sequence). The CDR3 runs 14 residues. Trimming took off 8 bases at V and 1 base at J, with 9 bases between the two ends. Here the CDR3 reads CASGKGSGANVLTF. In DNA, the CDR3 is TGTGCCAGCGGCAAGGGGTCTGGGGCCAACGTCCTGACTTTC. The complete variable domain, with remaining parts taken from reference TRBV27 and TRBJ2-6, reads EAQVTQNPRYLITVTGKKLTVTCSQNMNHEYMSWYRQDPGLGLRQIYYSMNVEVTDKGDVPEGYKVSRKEKRNFPLILESPSPNQTSLYFCASGKGSGANVLTFGAGSRLTVL.

The chain is built from TRBV28 and TRBJ2-1; 8 bases agree with TRBD1. CDR3 length: 15 amino acids. Germline CDR1 MDHEN, CDR2 SYDVKM. The junction had 6 bases not matched to a gene; V was cut back by 3 bases and J by 5 bases. CDR3 sequence reads: CASSLGTGVDNEQFF. CDR3 sequence (DNA): TGTGCCAGCAGTTTGGGGACAGGTGTTGACAATGAGCAGTTCTTC.

The chain combines TRBV5-4 with TRBJ2-6, with 9 bases that match TRBD2. Germline CDR1 reads SGHNT; CDR2 reads YYREEE (reference sequence). This CDR3 region has 18 residues. V trimming: 6 bases; J trimming: 0 bases; junction bases outside the gene matches: 10. The CDR3 is CASTERSGGRSGANVLTF. CDR3 in DNA: TGTGCCAGCACTGAACGTAGCGGGGGCCGCTCTGGGGCCAACGTCCTGACTTTC.

The chain carries TRBV9 and TRBJ2-7, with D perhaps TRBD2 (5 bases). Per the germline V gene, CDR1 is SGDLS and CDR2 is YYNGEE. The CDR3 is 13 residues long. V lost 0 bases and J lost 7, with 11 bases in between. CDR3 nucleotides: TGTGCCAGCAGCGTAGATAGCGCCGGGGAGCAGTACTTC. This gives the protein CASSVDSAGEQYF.

The chain joins TRBV5-4 to TRBJ2-1; 16 bases fit TRBD2. The CDR3 is made up of 17 amino acids. Germline V CDR1 and CDR2: SGHNT, YYREEE (reference sequence). The ends lost 4 bases at V and 7 bases at J; junction bases unmatched: 8. CDR3 nucleotides: TGTGCCAGCAGCCGGGGACTAGCGGGGGGGCCTTCGAATGAGCAGTTCTTC. It translates to CASSRGLAGGPSNEQFF.

The chain links TRBV19 to TRBJ2-7; TRBD2 is a possible D gene (5 bases). Germline CDR1 LNHDA, CDR2 SQIVND (reference sequence). The CDR3 extends over 13 amino acids. Trimming stripped 1 base from V and 4 bases from J, with 8 bases between. The CDR3 region has the DNA TGTGCCAGTAGTATAGCTCGGGGATACGAGCAGTACTTC. This sequence encodes CASSIARGYEQYF.

The chain has TRBV27 and TRBJ2-7; tentatively, D is TRBD2 (5 bases). The CDR3 extends over 14 amino acids. Germline V lookup: CDR1 MNHEY, CDR2 SMNVEV (reference sequence). Between the trimmed V and J ends, which lost 5 bases and 3 bases, there was a span of 14 bases. CDR3 in DNA: TGTGCCAGCAGTCCCCGTTTTGAGGGCTACGAGCAGTACTTC. Protein sequence: CASSPRFEGYEQYF.

The chain carries TRBV3-1 (or the pseudogene TRBV3-2) and TRBJ2-2; no reliable D call. This CDR3 is built from 17 residues. Germline loops: CDR1 LGHDT, CDR2 YNNKEL (reference sequence). V was shortened by 0 bases and J by 3 bases, with 14 bases between the two germline ends. CDR3 nucleotides: TGTGCCAGCAGCCAAGATATATTCGTGCGTGACACCGGGGAGCTGTTTTTT. Translated, it gives CASSQDIFVRDTGELFF.